The present T cell receptor beta chain was sequenced within a study of T-cell memory formation after mild COVID-19. Study background: Largely, the TCR clusters proved donor specific. Overall study findings and caveats: CD4+ contracting clones lay mainly in CM and EM, CD8+ ones in EMRA. Pre-infection memory contained some responding clones, which suggested that cross-reactive memory had joined.

V was pared by 3 bases and J by 7 bases, with 10 bases between. CDR3 length equals 12 residues. The germline V gene has CDR1 DFQATT and CDR2 SNEGSKA (reference sequence). 5'RACE with constant-segment primers built TCRalpha and TCRbeta cDNA libraries with UMIs. TCRdb processed the 5' RACE reads anew with MiXCR; each CDR3 protein has one entry. The sample has 300,000 to 400,000 distinct CDR3 sequences; about 15% are singletons. At least ten counts were recorded for this clonotype. The antigen is unknown. The rearrangement joins TRBV20-1 to TRBJ1-5; D might be TRBD1 (5 bases). The receptor's source is a man in his late teens or twenties who had mild COVID-19 (a few samples of this study predate the infection). Cell type and time point are not known. The sample was PBMCs or a T cell subset sorted from them (not recorded which). The CDR3 is CSARGEFQPQHF. The CDR3 nucleotides are TGCAGTGCTAGGGGGGAGTTCCAGCCCCAGCATTTT.